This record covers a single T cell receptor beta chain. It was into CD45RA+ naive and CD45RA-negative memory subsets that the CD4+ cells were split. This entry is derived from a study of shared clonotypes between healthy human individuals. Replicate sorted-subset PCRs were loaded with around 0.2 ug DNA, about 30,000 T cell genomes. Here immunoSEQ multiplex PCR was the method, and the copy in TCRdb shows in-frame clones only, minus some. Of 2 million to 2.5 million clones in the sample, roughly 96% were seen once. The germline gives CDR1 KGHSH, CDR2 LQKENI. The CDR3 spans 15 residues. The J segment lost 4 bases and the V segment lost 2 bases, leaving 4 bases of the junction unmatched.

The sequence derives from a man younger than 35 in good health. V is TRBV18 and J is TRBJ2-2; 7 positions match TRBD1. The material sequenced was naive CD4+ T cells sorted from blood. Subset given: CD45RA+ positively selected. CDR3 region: CASSPATGLTGELFF. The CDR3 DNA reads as TGTGCCAGCTCACCAGCGACAGGGCTCACCGGGGAGCTGTTTTTT.